This T cell receptor beta chain originates from a study of blood T cell repertoires in COVID-19. Per the authors' pipeline: Amplifying reference gene primers gave estimates of nucleated cell counts. Libraries were prepared by immunoSEQ multiplex PCR; TCRdb keeps only in-frame clonotypes and omits some of them. D and trimming come from the DNA, and the V and J calls and clone size come from that table. The sample has 190,000 or so clones, just under 90% seen once. Germline values: CDR1 KGHSH, CDR2 LQKENI. V lost 5 bases, J lost 2 bases, and 10 bases lay in between. The CDR3 is 14 residues long. Sequences were obtained from peripheral blood. The rearrangement links TRBV18 to TRBJ1-5, with a weak D call TRBD1 (6 bases). This clonotype was obtained from a woman aged 18-35 years who had recovered from COVID-19. This CDR3 is CASSRNRGNQPQHF. The CDR3 DNA is TGTGCCAGCTCAAGGAACAGGGGCAATCAGCCCCAGCATTTT.